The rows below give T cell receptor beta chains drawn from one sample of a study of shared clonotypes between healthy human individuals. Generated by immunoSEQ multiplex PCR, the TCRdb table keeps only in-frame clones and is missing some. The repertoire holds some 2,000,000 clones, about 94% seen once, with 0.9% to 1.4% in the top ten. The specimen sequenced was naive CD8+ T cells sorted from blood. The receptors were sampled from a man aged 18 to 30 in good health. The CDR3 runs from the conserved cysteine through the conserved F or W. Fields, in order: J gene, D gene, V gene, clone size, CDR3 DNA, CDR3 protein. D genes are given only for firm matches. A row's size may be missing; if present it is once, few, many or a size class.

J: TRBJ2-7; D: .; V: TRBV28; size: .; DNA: TGTGCCAGCAGTTTACAGGGGTACACCTACGAGCAGTACTTC; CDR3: CASSLQGYTYEQYF
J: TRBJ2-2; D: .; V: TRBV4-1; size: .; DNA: TGCGCCAGCAGCCAAGTTGGGGGGGAGCTGTTTTTT; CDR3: CASSQVGGELFF
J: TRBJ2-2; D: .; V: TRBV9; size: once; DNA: TGTGCCAGCAGCGTAGAAGGCAGGGTAACCGGGGAGCTGTTTTTT; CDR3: CASSVEGRVTGELFF
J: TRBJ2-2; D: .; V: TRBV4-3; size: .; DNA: TGCGCCAGCAGCCCGAACCCGGGGAACACCGGGGAGCTGTTTTTT; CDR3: CASSPNPGNTGELFF
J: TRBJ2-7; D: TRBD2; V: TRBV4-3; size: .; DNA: TGCGCCAGCAGCCTCGGCACTAGCGGCTACGAGCAGTACTTC; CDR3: CASSLGTSGYEQYF
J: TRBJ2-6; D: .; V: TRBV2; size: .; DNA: TGTGCCAGCAGTGAAGCGGTTTCTGGGGCCAACGTCCTGACTTTC; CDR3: CASSEAVSGANVLTF
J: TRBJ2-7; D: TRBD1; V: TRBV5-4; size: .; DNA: TGTGCCAGCAGCTTGATGCGGACAGGGGACATCGAGCAGTACTTC; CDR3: CASSLMRTGDIEQYF
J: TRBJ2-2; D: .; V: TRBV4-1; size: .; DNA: TGCGCCAGCAGCCAAGCCCAGGGGGGTATCGCCGGGGAGCTGTTTTTT; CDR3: CASSQAQGGIAGELFF
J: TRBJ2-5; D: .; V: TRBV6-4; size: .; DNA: TGTGCCAGCAGTGACTTCGAGGGGCGTACCTTACAAGAGACCCAGTACTTC; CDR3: CASSDFEGRTLQETQYF
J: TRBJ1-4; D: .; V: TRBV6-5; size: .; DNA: TGTGCCAGCAGTTACAGCGCCCCCCAGGGGGAAAAACTGTTTTTT; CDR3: CASSYSAPQGEKLFF
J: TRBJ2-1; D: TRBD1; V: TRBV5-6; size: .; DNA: TGTGCCAGCTCGCAGATGTTACAGGGGGCGCGCAATGAGCAGTTCTTC; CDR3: CASSQMLQGARNEQFF
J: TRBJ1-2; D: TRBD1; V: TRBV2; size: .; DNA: TGTGCCAGCAGTTCACAGGGGGCTAAGGATGGCTACACCTTC; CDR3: CASSSQGAKDGYTF
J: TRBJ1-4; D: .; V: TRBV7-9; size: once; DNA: TGTGCCAGCAGGCCGGATCAGGGGTTTAATGAAAAACTGTTTTTT; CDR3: CASRPDQGFNEKLFF
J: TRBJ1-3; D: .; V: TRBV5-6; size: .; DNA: TGTGCCAGCAGCTCTGGTTGGGGAAACACCATATATTTT; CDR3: CASSSGWGNTIYF
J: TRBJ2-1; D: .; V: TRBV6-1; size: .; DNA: TGTGCCAGCAGTGCGGACTCAAGCTCCTACAATGAGCAGTTCTTC; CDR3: CASSADSSSYNEQFF
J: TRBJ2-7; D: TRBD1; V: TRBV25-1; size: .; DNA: TGTGCCAGCAGTGCCGGGACAGGGACCTACGAGCAGTACTTC; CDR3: CASSAGTGTYEQYF
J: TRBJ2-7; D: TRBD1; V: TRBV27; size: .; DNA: TGTGCCAGCAGTAAGATTGGGACAGGGGATTCCTACGAGCAGTACTTC; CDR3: CASSKIGTGDSYEQYF
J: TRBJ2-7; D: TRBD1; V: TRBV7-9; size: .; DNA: TGTGCCAGCAGCTTAGGACAGGGACACTACGAGCAGTACTTC; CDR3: CASSLGQGHYEQYF
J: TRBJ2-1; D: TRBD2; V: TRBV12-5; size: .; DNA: TGTGCTAGTGGTGCCGGGACTAGCCGGAACAATGAGCAGTTCTTC; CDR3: CASGAGTSRNNEQFF
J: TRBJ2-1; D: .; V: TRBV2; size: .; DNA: TGTGCCAGCAGTGCGACTACCAATGAGCAGTTCTTC; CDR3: CASSATTNEQFF
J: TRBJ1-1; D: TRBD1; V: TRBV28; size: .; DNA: TGTGCCAGCAGTTTAGACGCCCGGTTGGACAGGGTGAACACTGAAGCTTTCTTT; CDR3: CASSLDARLDRVNTEAFF
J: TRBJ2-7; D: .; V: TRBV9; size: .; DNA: TGTGCCAGCAGCCCCTTTCGGACCTCCTGGGAGCAGTACTTC; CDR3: CASSPFRTSWEQYF
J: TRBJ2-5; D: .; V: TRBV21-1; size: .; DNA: TGTGCCAGCATCAAAGTGGGACTCAACCAAGAGACCCAGTACTTC; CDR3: CASIKVGLNQETQYF
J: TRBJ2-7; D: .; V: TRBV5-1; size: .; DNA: TGCGCCAGCAGCTTGGGGACTTCTAGCGAGTTACTTTACGAGCAGTACTTC; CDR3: CASSLGTSSELLYEQYF
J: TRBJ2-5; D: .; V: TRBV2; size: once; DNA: TGTGCCAGCACCGAGGGGTGGGAAGGGTACCAAGAGACCCAGTACTTC; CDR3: CASTEGWEGYQETQYF
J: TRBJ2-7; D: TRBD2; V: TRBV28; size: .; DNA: TGTGCCAGCAACTCTCACCAACTAGCGGACTACGAGCAGTACTTC; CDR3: CASNSHQLADYEQYF